This TCR beta chain was observed in a study of shared clonotypes between healthy human individuals. The wider study: With ages of 18 to 49, the donors were two women and three men. Each donor's CD8 memory used one plate, CD8 naive two, each CD4 subset three.

Replicate PCRs run on sorted subsets employed 200 ng DNA, roughly 30,000 T cell genomes. The protocol was immunoSEQ multiplex PCR, while the TCRdb copy is restricted to in-frame clones and leaves out a portion. The sample shows roughly 1,000,000 clones, around 78% of them seen only once. The junction had 11 bases not matched to a gene; V was cut back by 0 bases and J by 2 bases. Looked up from germline, CDR1 is MDHEN and CDR2 is SYDVKM. The length of the CDR3 is 19 residues. Donors, without exception, were Caucasian adults residing in Nashville, Tennessee. The specimen was memory CD4+ T cells from PBMCs. Subset here: CD45RA-negative fraction. The receptor was derived from a man aged 18 to 29 in good health. Some clones in this sample may be carry-over from other donors' samples. The chain is built from TRBV28 and TRBJ2-1; 9 nucleotides align to TRBD2. The CDR3 DNA reads TGTGCCAGCAGTTTATGGCCCCCGAGGACTAGCGCTACCTACAATGAGCAGTTCTTC. This encodes CASSLWPPRTSATYNEQFF.